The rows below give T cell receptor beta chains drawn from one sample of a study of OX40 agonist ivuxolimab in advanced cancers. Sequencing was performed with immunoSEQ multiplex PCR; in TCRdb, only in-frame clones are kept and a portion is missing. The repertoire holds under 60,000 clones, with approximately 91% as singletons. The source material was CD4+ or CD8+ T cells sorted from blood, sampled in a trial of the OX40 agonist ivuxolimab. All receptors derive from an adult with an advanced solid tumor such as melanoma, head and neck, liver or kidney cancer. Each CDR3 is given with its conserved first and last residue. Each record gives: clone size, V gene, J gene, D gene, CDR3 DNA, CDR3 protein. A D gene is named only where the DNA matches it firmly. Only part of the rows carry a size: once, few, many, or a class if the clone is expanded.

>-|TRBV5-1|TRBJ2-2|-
TGCGCCAGCAGCTTGAGACAGTCGAACACCGGGGAGCTGTTTTTT
CASSLRQSNTGELFF
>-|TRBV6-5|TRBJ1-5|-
TGTGCCAGCAGTTACGGGGGCGCGGGTCAGCCCCAGCATTTT
CASSYGGAGQPQHF
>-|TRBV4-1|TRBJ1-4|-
TGCGCCAGCAGCCAAGATCGCCTGAGGAGTGAAAAACTGTTTTTT
CASSQDRLRSEKLFF
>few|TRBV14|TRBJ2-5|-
TGTGCCAGCAGCCAAGATTCTTCCAGTCGGGTCCAGTACTTC
CASSQDSSSRVQYF
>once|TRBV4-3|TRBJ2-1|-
TGCGCCAGCAGCCAAAGTGCGCAGGGGATTTACAATGAGCAGTTCTTC
CASSQSAQGIYNEQFF
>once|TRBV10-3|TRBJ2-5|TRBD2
TGTGCCATCAGCGGTTCTAGCGGGGGGCAAGAGACCCAGTACTTC
CAISGSSGGQETQYF
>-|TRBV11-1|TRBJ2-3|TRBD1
TGTGCCAGCAGCCCAGGGGGGACAGGGATCACAGATACGCAGTATTTT
CASSPGGTGITDTQYF
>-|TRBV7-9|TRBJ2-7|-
TGTGCCAGCAGCCCCGGGGCAGAGGTCCGCCAACGCCGCGAACAATACTTC
CASSPGAEVRQRREQYF
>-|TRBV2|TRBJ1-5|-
TGTGCCAGCAGTGAACCCGGGGGACGGCCCCAGCATTTT
CASSEPGGRPQHF
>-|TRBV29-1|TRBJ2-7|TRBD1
TGCAGCGTCGTAACCGGGACAGGGACCTACGAGCAGTACTTC
CSVVTGTGTYEQYF